This T cell receptor beta chain was profiled in a study of post-analysis software for immune sequencing data. Study results and caveats: TRBV5-6, TRBV5-1 and TRBV20-1 belonged to a set of about five TRBV segments that were more frequent in patients than controls. The study found significantly lower normalized Chao1 diversity in multiple sclerosis patients than in controls.

cDNA libraries for TCR beta contained unique molecular identifiers. TCRdb reanalysed the PCR reads using MiXCR and keeps one entry per CDR3 protein. This sample yields hundreds of thousands of distinct CDR3 sequences, of which 44% are seen a single time; over 1.5% belongs to the top ten. Worth noting for this clonotype: Its target is unknown.

The trim removed 4 bases at V and 2 bases at J, leaving 8 bases unmatched. CDR3 length: 15 residues. The germline gives CDR1 MGHRA, CDR2 YSYEKL. The chain joins TRBV4-1 to TRBJ2-7, with 7 bases matching TRBD1. The sample comprised blood. The receptor's source is a girl aged 10-17 years with multiple sclerosis. The CDR3 loop is CASSLEGATPYEQYF. The CDR3 DNA is TGCGCCAGCAGCCTAGAGGGGGCTACACCCTACGAGCAGTACTTC.